This T cell receptor (beta chain) was identified in a study of technical replicates of blood from several donors. The J segment lost 2 bases and the V segment lost 2 bases, leaving 1 base of the junction unmatched. CDR3 length equals 14 residues. Germline values: CDR1 SGHRS, CDR2 YFSETQ. TCRdb's copy holds only in-frame clones and misses some; the assay was immunoSEQ multiplex PCR. The data show 45,000 to 60,000 clones, 85% to 95% seen once. The source material was PBMCs. The clonotype was recovered from a human donor in good health. Some clones in this sample may be carry-over from other donors' samples. V gene TRBV5-1 combines with J gene TRBJ2-5; 9 bases line up with TRBD2. CDR3 DNA: TGCGCCAGCAGCTTCGCGGGGGGGCAAGAGACCCAGTACTTC. Translation gives CASSFAGGQETQYF.